A single sample gave rise to the 25 T cell receptor beta chains below, sequenced in a study of a mutant IDH1 vaccine in newly diagnosed glioma. Libraries were prepared by immunoSEQ multiplex PCR; TCRdb keeps only in-frame clonotypes and omits some of them. Among 85,000 to 100,000 clones, 80% to 90% were seen once, and the ten largest hold roughly 0.61%. The time point: baseline, week 1 (first vaccination visit). The sample's treatment: pre-vaccination baseline after standard-of-care therapy. Sequenced material: PBMCs, taken from a glioma patient treated with radiotherapy, temozolomide or both. The receptors stem from a woman aged 45-59 years with glioma.

V usage is TRBV6-1 and J usage is TRBJ1-5; the match to TRBD1 covers 7 bases. This CDR3 has 15 residues. V was pared by 3 bases and J by 9 bases, with 11 bases of the junction left unmatched. CDR1 and CDR2 (germline): MNHNS, SASEGT. For the CDR3, the DNA is TGTGCCAGCAGTGATGATCAGGGGGGCTCAGGGCCCCAGCATTTT. This translates into CASSDDQGGSGPQHF.

The J gene is TRBJ1-1, the V gene TRBV6-5, with D tentatively TRBD1 (5 bases). V was cut by 0 bases and J by 4 bases, with 9 bases left in between. Per the germline V gene, CDR1 is MNHEY and CDR2 is SVGAGI. The CDR3 loop spans 14 amino acids. The CDR3 bases are TGTGCCAGCAGTTACTCGAGGGGAGCCACTGAAGCTTTCTTT. This translates into CASSYSRGATEAFF.

The genes are TRBV9 and TRBJ2-3, with D unresolved. Germline V gene lookup returns CDR1 SGDLS and CDR2 YYNGEE. The length of the CDR3 is 14 residues. V lost 0 bases and J lost 1, with 6 bases in between. CDR3: CASSVGLGTDTQYF. CDR3 sequence (DNA): TGTGCCAGCAGCGTAGGCCTCGGCACAGATACGCAGTATTTT. Filled out from reference TRBV9 and TRBJ2-3, the complete variable domain reads DSGVTQTPKHLITATGQRVTLRCSPRSGDLSVYWYQQSLDQGLQFLIQYYNGEERAKGNILERFSAQQFPDLHSELNLSSLELGDSALYFCASSVGLGTDTQYFGPGTRLTVL.

This chain uses TRBV2 with TRBJ2-7, with D possibly TRBD2 on 7 matching bases. CDR3 length: 13 amino acids. V lost 6 bases and J lost 2, with 11 bases in between. Germline CDR1 is SNHLY and CDR2 is FYNNEI. The CDR3 sequence: CASRGGATYEQYF. CDR3 nucleotide sequence: TGTGCCAGCAGAGGGGGGGCGACCTACGAGCAGTACTTC.

V and J are TRBV7-3 and TRBJ2-1, with D unclear. The germline V gene has CDR1 SGHTA and CDR2 FQGTGA. Trimming removed 1 base from V and 5 bases from J, with 12 bases in between. The CDR3 is 15 residues long. CDR3 region: CASSLIVGPDNEQFF. The CDR3 nucleotides are TGTGCCAGCAGCTTAATAGTTGGGCCCGACAATGAGCAGTTCTTC.

This chain joins TRBV29-1 and TRBJ1-1, with D uncertain. The V gene lost 4 bases and the J gene lost 1 base, with 16 bases spanning the gap. Germline V gene data show CDR1 as SQVTM and CDR2 as ANQGSEA. CDR3 size: 15 residues. The CDR3 sequence: CSVVFQALQNTEAFF. CDR3 DNA sequence: TGCAGCGTTGTTTTTCAGGCCCTACAGAACACTGAAGCTTTCTTT.

The chain uses TRBV2 and TRBJ2-7, with 15 bases lining up with TRBD2. The CDR3 has 18 residues. The ends lost 8 bases at V and 5 bases at J; junction bases unmatched: 16. The germline V gene encodes CDR1 SNHLY and CDR2 FYNNEI. This CDR3 is CASGRLGTSGRRDDEQYF. The CDR3 DNA reads as TGTGCCAGCGGAAGACTTGGGACTAGCGGGAGGCGTGACGACGAGCAGTACTTC. The entire variable domain, with the rest obtained from reference TRBV2 and TRBJ2-7, is as follows: EPEVTQTPSHQVTQMGQEVILRCVPISNHLYFYWYRQILGQKVEFLVSFYNNEISEKSEIFDDQFSVERPDGSNFTLKIRSTKLEDSAMYFCASGRLGTSGRRDDEQYFGPGTRLTVT.

The CDR3 spells CASSTPVEQYF. CDR3 DNA: TGTGCCAGCAGCACCCCGGTCGAGCAGTACTTC. The genes are TRBV28 and TRBJ2-7; D not resolved. Germline lookup yields CDR1 MDHEN and CDR2 SYDVKM. The ends were cut back, 6 bases at V and 6 bases at J, with 9 bases in the middle. The CDR3 sequence is 11 residues long.

The chain joins TRBV6-1 to TRBJ1-6; the D gene is possibly TRBD1 (6 bases). The CDR3 runs to 15 residues. Germline CDR1 reads MNHNS; CDR2 reads SASEGT. Trimming stripped 1 base from V and 6 bases from J, with 10 bases between. The CDR3 loop reads CASSEERQANSPLHF. CDR3 bases: TGTGCCAGCAGTGAAGAAAGACAGGCTAATTCACCCCTCCACTTT.

This clone showed up just a few times. The chain employs TRBV27 and TRBJ1-4, with TRBD1 as a possible D gene (5 bases). Germline lookup yields CDR1 MNHEY and CDR2 SMNVEV (reference sequence). The CDR3 has 18 amino acids. Trimming shortened V by 3 bases and J by 2 bases, and 19 bases separated the two germline ends. As DNA, the CDR3 is TGTGCCAGCAGTTTTCGGGGCCCGGTCGGGCGCACTAATGAAAAACTGTTTTTT. Amino acids: CASSFRGPVGRTNEKLFF.

The chain joins TRBV10-3 to TRBJ2-3; TRBD2 matches at 12 bases. This CDR3 has 14 amino acids. Germline assignment: CDR1 ENHRY and CDR2 SYGVKD. V trimming: 11 bases; J trimming: 4 bases; junction bases outside the gene matches: 7. DNA of the CDR3: TGTGCCTCACGGACTAGCGGGAACGCAGATACGCAGTATTTT. It is translated as CASRTSGNADTQYF.

This chain uses TRBV27 with TRBJ2-7, with 7 bases identical to TRBD2. Germline V lookup: CDR1 MNHEY, CDR2 SMNVEV (reference sequence). V lost 3 bases to trimming and J lost 6 bases; unmatched junction nucleotides: 5. The CDR3 extends over 13 amino acids. For the CDR3, the DNA is TGTGCCAGCAGTTTCCGAAGGGAGGGCGAGCAGTACTTC. This encodes CASSFRREGEQYF.

This chain joins TRBV29-1 and TRBJ2-7; no clear D gene. V was clipped by 5 bases and J by 5 bases, with 10 bases between them. The germline V gene has CDR1 SQVTM and CDR2 ANQGSEA. This CDR3 is built from 11 residues. Here the CDR3 DNA reads TGCAGCGTTACAAGTTCCGACGAGCAGTACTTC. The encoded protein is CSVTSSDEQYF.

This clone is a singleton in its sample. The chain combines TRBV10-3 with TRBJ1-2; 8 positions agree with TRBD1. Germline loops: CDR1 ENHRY, CDR2 SYGVKD. The CDR3 runs 15 residues. After removal of 5 bases from V and 4 bases from J, the junction contained 9 bases not matched to a gene. CDR3 region: CAISPGQDFAYGYTF. The DNA for the CDR3 is TGTGCCATCAGTCCGGGACAGGATTTTGCCTATGGCTACACCTTC.

The gene calls are TRBV6-1 and TRBJ2-3; the D call may be TRBD1 or TRBD2 (6 bases each). Germline V CDR1 and CDR2: MNHNS, SASEGT. V was cut by 2 bases and J by 1 base, with 19 bases left in between. This CDR3 contains 18 residues. The CDR3 DNA reads TGTGCCAGCAGTGAACCCGGGGGCCGTTTCTATCGCACAGATACGCAGTATTTT. This codes for CASSEPGGRFYRTDTQYF.

The V gene is TRBV9, the J gene TRBJ1-3; maybe TRBD1 (6 bases). V was clipped by 6 bases and J by 1 base, with 14 bases between them. The length of the CDR3 is 15 residues. From germline, CDR1 is SGDLS and CDR2 YYNGEE. The CDR3 DNA reads TGTGCCAGCACCCAAGGGGGGGTTTCTGGAAACACCATATATTTT. Its protein is CASTQGGVSGNTIYF.

The rearrangement links TRBV30 to TRBJ2-7; 9 nucleotides align to TRBD2. Germline values: CDR1 GTSNPN, CDR2 SVGIG (reference sequence). V lost 1 base to trimming and J lost 3 bases; unmatched junction nucleotides: 4. This CDR3 comprises 14 residues. The CDR3: CAWSEAGGFYEQYF. As DNA, the CDR3 is TGTGCCTGGAGTGAGGCGGGAGGGTTCTACGAGCAGTACTTC.

The V gene is TRBV2, the J gene TRBJ2-1; 8 nucleotides line up with TRBD2. Trimming took 7 bases from V and 10 from J; bases not matched to a gene: 9. The length of the CDR3 is 13 residues. Germline V gene data show CDR1 as SNHLY and CDR2 as FYNNEI. The CDR3 sequence: CASTEREKLEQFF. The CDR3, as DNA: TGTGCCAGCACCGAGCGGGAGAAATTGGAGCAGTTCTTC.

V usage is TRBV27 and J usage is TRBJ2-5, with D perhaps matching TRBD1 (6 bases). The J call may not be correct, given that the DNA end is closer to TRBJ2-7. Per the germline V gene, CDR1 is MNHEY and CDR2 is SMNVEV (reference sequence). This CDR3 is built from 14 residues. The CDR3 reads CASSFLGANYEQYF. The CDR3, as DNA: TGTGCCAGCAGTTTCTTGGGGGCCAACTACGAGCAGTACTTC.

This chain joins TRBV11-2 and TRBJ1-3; D is unresolved. Looked up from germline, CDR1 is SGHAT and CDR2 is FQNNGV. V was clipped by 1 base and J by 0 bases, with 19 bases between them. The CDR3 covers 19 residues. The CDR3 spells CASSLVATELFISGNTIYF. The CDR3 bases are TGTGCCAGCAGCTTAGTGGCGACGGAACTTTTCATCTCTGGAAACACCATATATTTT.

This chain connects TRBV2 to TRBJ1-5; TRBD1 matches 8 bases. Germline CDR1 SNHLY, CDR2 FYNNEI. V trimming: 3 bases; J trimming: 5 bases; junction bases outside the gene matches: 6. There are 15 residues in the CDR3. The CDR3 DNA reads TGTGCCAGCAGTGATCGGACAGGGCGCCATCAGCCCCAGCATTTT. Translation: CASSDRTGRHQPQHF.

The rearrangement uses TRBV21-1 and TRBJ2-6. TRBV21-1 is recorded as a pseudogene. The CDR3 length is 15 residues. The CDR3 coding sequence is TGTGCCAGCAGCAAAGGGGGGGCGAGGGCCAACGTCCTGACTTTC. It specifies CASSKGGARANVLTF.

This chain joins TRBV12-1 and TRBJ2-4; the D call in the table, TRBD2, was not verified against the DNA. TRBV12-1 is a pseudogene segment. The CDR3 loop spans 16 amino acids. In DNA form, the CDR3 reads TGTGCCAGCAACCACTGCGGGCGGATAGCCAAAAACATTCAGTACTTC. Residues: CASNHCGRIAKNIQYF.

V and J are TRBV29-1 and TRBJ1-2; D is unresolved. Germline-derived CDR1 and CDR2 are SQVTM and ANQGSEA. The CDR3 is made up of 12 amino acids. V gave up 6 bases and J gave up 1 base, with 9 bases separating them. DNA of the CDR3: TGCAGCGTCTTGAGAAGTAACTATGGCTACACCTTC. Protein: CSVLRSNYGYTF.

V gene TRBV18 combines with J gene TRBJ2-6; D is unclear. This CDR3 is built from 13 residues. V was cut by 3 bases and J by 0 bases, with 0 bases left in between. Per germline, CDR1 KGHSH and CDR2 LQKENI. The DNA of the CDR3 is TGTGCCAGCTCACCCTCTGGGGCCAACGTCCTGACTTTC. It is translated as CASSPSGANVLTF.